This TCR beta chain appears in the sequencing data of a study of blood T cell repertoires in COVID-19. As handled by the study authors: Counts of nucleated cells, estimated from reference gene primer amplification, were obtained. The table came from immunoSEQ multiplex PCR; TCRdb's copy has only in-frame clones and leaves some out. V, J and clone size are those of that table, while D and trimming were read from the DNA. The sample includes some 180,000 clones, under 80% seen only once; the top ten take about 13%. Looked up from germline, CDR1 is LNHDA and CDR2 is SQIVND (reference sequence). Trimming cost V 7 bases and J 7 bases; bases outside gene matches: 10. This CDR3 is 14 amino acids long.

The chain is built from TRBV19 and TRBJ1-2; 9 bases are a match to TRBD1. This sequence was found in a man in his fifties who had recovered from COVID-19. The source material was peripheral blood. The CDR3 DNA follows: TGTGCCAGTAATGAGGACAGGGGACATGGTGGCTACACCTTC. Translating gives CASNEDRGHGGYTF.